The 14 T cell receptor beta chains listed next were all sequenced from one sample in a study of T-cell reconstitution after alpha-beta-depleted transplantation in children. Unique molecular identifiers featured in how the TCRbeta library was prepared. TCRdb independently ran MiXCR on the PCR reads; one entry per CDR3 protein. This table has some 550,000 distinct CDR3 sequences, under 25% appearing once. Material: PBMCs, mostly from graft donor cells, obtained 360 days after TCRalphabeta/CD19-depleted stem cell transplant. Receptors originate from a boy under two years old who had a stem cell transplant for acute myeloid leukemia, so the T cells may come from the graft donor.

This clonotype was found a few times. This rearrangement joins TRBV25-1 to TRBJ2-5; D is possibly TRBD1 or TRBD2 (6 bases each). This CDR3 has 14 residues. The germline gives CDR1 MGHDK, CDR2 SYGVNS. Trimming cost V 4 bases and J 7 bases, with 16 bases left between them. Written as DNA, the CDR3 is TGTGCCAGCAGTGTTATCAGGGGAGGTAGGACCCAGTACTTC. As protein: CASSVIRGGRTQYF. The variable domain in full, completed from reference TRBV25-1 and TRBJ2-5, reads EADIYQTPRYLVIGTGKKITLECSQTMGHDKMYWYQQDPGMELHLIHYSYGVNSTEKGDLSSESTVSRIRTEHFPLTLESARPSHTSQYLCASSVIRGGRTQYFGPGTRLLVL.

This clonotype was seen repeatedly, ten times or more. The V call is TRBV28, the J call TRBJ2-7; TRBD2 is a possible D gene (5 bases). From germline, CDR1 is MDHEN and CDR2 SYDVKM. The V gene lost 4 bases and the J gene lost 4 bases, with 20 bases spanning the gap. This CDR3 comprises 16 residues. CDR3 in amino acids: CASSSSGLLGFYEQYV. The CDR3 DNA reads as TGTGCCAGCAGTTCATCCGGACTCTTGGGATTTTACGAGCAGTACGTC.

This clonotype was observed a single time. The chain joins TRBV30 to TRBJ1-2; D unresolved. Trimming shortened V by 2 bases and J by 0 bases, and 7 bases separated the two germline ends. This CDR3 has 13 residues. Germline CDR1 and CDR2: GTSNPN and SVGIG (reference sequence). CDR3 in DNA: TGTGCCTGGAGTCCCACGGCTAACTATGGCTACACCTTC. It is translated as CAWSPTANYGYTF.

Concerning this clonotype: A read error may produce the germline difference seen at one junction end. The V gene is TRBV15, the J gene TRBJ1-4; 7 bases match TRBD1. CDR1 and CDR2 from the germline V gene are LNHNV and YYDKDF (reference sequence). The CDR3 is made up of 15 amino acids. The CDR3 sequence is CATSRELDRREKLFF. For the CDR3, the DNA is TGTGCCACCAGCCGAGAACTGGACAGGAGGGAAAAACTGTTTTTT.

This sequence joins TRBV10-3 and TRBJ2-5; D remains unclear. Germline assignment: CDR1 ENHRY and CDR2 SYGVKD. The V gene lost 10 bases and the J gene lost 5 bases, with 17 bases spanning the gap. The length of the CDR3 is 13 residues. The CDR3 DNA is TGTGCCAGCCGTGGCTCTGGCAGGGAGACCCAGTACTTC. Amino acids: CASRGSGRETQYF.

This clonotype was seen only once. This rearrangement joins TRBV5-1 to TRBJ2-2; no clear D. Trimming took 7 bases from V and 1 from J, leaving 8 bases between them. Per germline, CDR1 SGHRS and CDR2 YFSETQ. CDR3 length: 13 residues. CDR3 DNA sequence: TGCGCCAGCCTCGACCGGAACACCGGGGAGCTGTTTTTT. Protein: CASLDRNTGELFF.

This clonotype has only a few counts. The V and J genes are TRBV5-4 and TRBJ2-5; 7 nucleotides agree with TRBD1. The CDR3 spans 14 residues. The trim removed 1 base at V and 5 bases at J, leaving 5 bases unmatched. In germline, CDR1 is SGHNT, CDR2 YYREEE (reference sequence). CDR3 loop: CASSLRGGAETQYF. CDR3 bases: TGTGCCAGCAGCTTGAGAGGGGGCGCGGAGACCCAGTACTTC.

This sequence joins TRBV13 and TRBJ2-7; 9 bases match TRBD2. After removal of 4 bases from V and 2 bases from J, the junction contained 9 bases not matched to a gene. Germline assignment: CDR1 PRHDT and CDR2 FYEKMQ (reference sequence). The CDR3 is 16 residues long. Here the CDR3 reads CASSSERGAQAYEQYV. For the CDR3, the DNA is TGTGCCAGCAGCTCAGAGCGGGGGGCGCAGGCCTACGAGCAGTACGTC.

This clonotype was seen at least ten times. This chain connects TRBV12-3 or TRBV12-4 to TRBJ2-1, with 12 bases lining up with TRBD2. CDR3 length equals 16 residues. The trim removed 3 bases at V and 4 bases at J, leaving 4 bases unmatched. CDR3 DNA sequence: TGTGCCAGCAGTTTCTTAGGACTAGCGGGGTACAATGAGCAGTTCTTC. Protein: CASSFLGLAGYNEQFF.

V gene TRBV10-2 combines with J gene TRBJ1-4; D is ambiguous. The CDR3 length is 13 residues. Germline CDR1 and CDR2: WSHSY and SAAADI. Trimming pared 0 bases from V and 5 bases from J, leaving 4 bases between. The CDR3 reads CASSESPNEKLFF. CDR3 nucleotide sequence: TGCGCCAGCAGTGAGTCGCCGAATGAAAAACTGTTTTTT.

This clonotype was recorded at least ten times. The J gene is TRBJ2-6, the V gene TRBV7-6; D remains unclear. The length of the CDR3 is 11 residues. Deletions cut 1 base from V and 10 bases from J, with 2 bases between. The germline V gene encodes CDR1 SGHVS and CDR2 FNYEAQ. The CDR3 sequence: CASSLGNVLTF. The CDR3 nucleotides read TGTGCCAGCAGCTTAGGGAACGTCCTGACTTTC.

This clonotype showed up just a few times. The V call is TRBV29-1, the J call TRBJ2-5; 7 positions agree with TRBD2. Germline V gene data show CDR1 as SQVTM and CDR2 as ANQGSEA. This CDR3 spans 13 amino acids. The CDR3 loop is CSVDLGEGETQYF. CDR3 in DNA: TGCAGTGTAGATCTGGGGGAGGGAGAGACCCAGTACTTC.

This chain uses TRBV4-3 with TRBJ1-2; maybe TRBD1 (5 bases). Germline values: CDR1 LGHNA, CDR2 YSLEER. The CDR3 consists of 16 residues. V was pared by 0 bases and J by 3 bases, with 14 bases between. The CDR3 sequence is CASSQDPEIGDYGYTF. The CDR3 DNA is TGCGCCAGCAGCCAAGATCCCGAGATAGGGGACTATGGCTACACCTTC.

This sequence joins TRBV2 and TRBJ2-1; TRBD1 matches 12 bases. The CDR3 contains 13 residues. Germline loops: CDR1 SNHLY, CDR2 FYNNEI. V lost 9 bases to trimming and J lost 5 bases; unmatched junction nucleotides: 2. The CDR3 here is CARGTGGNNEQFF. The CDR3 coding sequence is TGTGCCAGGGGGACAGGGGGCAACAATGAGCAGTTCTTC.